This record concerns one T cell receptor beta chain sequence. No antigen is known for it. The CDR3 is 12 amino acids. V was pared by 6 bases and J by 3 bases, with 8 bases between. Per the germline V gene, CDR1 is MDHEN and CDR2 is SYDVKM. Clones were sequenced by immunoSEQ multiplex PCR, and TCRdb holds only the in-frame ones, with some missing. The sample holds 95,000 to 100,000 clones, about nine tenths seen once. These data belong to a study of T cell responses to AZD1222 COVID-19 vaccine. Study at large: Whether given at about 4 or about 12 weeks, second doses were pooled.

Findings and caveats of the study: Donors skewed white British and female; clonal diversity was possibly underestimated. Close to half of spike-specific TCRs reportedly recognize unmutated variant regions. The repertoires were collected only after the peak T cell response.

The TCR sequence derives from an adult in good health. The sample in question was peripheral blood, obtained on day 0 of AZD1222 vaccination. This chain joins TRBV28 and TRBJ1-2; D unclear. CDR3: CASRDAHYGYTF. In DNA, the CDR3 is TGTGCCAGCAGAGACGCCCACTATGGCTACACCTTC.